This TCR beta chain was recorded in a study of blood T cell repertoires in COVID-19. Study-level information: The United States, Italy and Spain were the sources of the acute and convalescent COVID-19 samples.

V was trimmed by 8 bases and J by 1 base, leaving 8 bases between them. From germline, CDR1 is ENHRY and CDR2 SYGVKD. The CDR3 covers 12 residues. Per the original methods: It was from reference gene primer amplification that nucleated cell counts were estimated. The assay was immunoSEQ multiplex PCR, and TCRdb's table has in-frame clones only and misses some. Clone size and V and J calls were adopted from that table, with D and trimming inferred from the DNA. The sample holds roughly 190,000 clones, roughly 80% seen once. The receptor was isolated from a woman aged 45-65 years with acute or convalescent COVID-19. The chain recombines TRBV10-3 with TRBJ1-1, with D unclear. Material for sequencing was peripheral blood. CDR3 sequence reads: CAIDSGNTEAFF. CDR3 in DNA: TGTGCCATCGATTCGGGGAACACTGAAGCTTTCTTT.